The 20 T cell receptor beta chains presented below share a single source sample, sequenced in a study of Graves' ophthalmopathy and Graves' hyperthyroidism. For repertoire sequencing, the TCR beta CDR3 regions were amplified from RNA transcripts. Amplification began with first-round RT-PCR using HTBI primers, then second-round multiplex PCR was performed. MiXCR was run by TCRdb on the multiplex PCR reads, yielding one entry per CDR3 protein. In the table there are about 1.1 million distinct CDR3 sequences, roughly 35% of which are singletons. Sequencing was performed on peripheral blood or thyroid tissue (not recorded which). The receptors derive from an adult man with Graves' hyperthyroidism.

The chain joins TRBV10-2 to TRBJ2-7, with TRBD2 as a possible D gene (6 bases). Trimming cost V 4 bases and J 5 bases, with 12 bases left between them. Germline V gene data show CDR1 as WSHSY and CDR2 as SAAADI. CDR3 length equals 13 residues. The CDR3 sequence: CASSAGLANEQYF. The CDR3 region has the DNA TGCGCCAGCAGTGCCGGGCTAGCGAACGAGCAGTACTTC.

This clonotype was detected ten times or more. The chain carries TRBV19 and TRBJ2-6; D call uncertain. CDR1 is LNHDA, CDR2 SQIVND, per germline (reference sequence). This CDR3 contains 15 residues. The V end was cut by 3 bases, the J end by 0 bases, with 6 bases between. CDR3 sequence reads: CASSIGSSGANVLTF. The CDR3 bases are TGTGCCAGTAGTATCGGCAGCTCTGGGGCCAACGTCCTGACTTTC.

This chain links TRBV29-1 with TRBJ2-7, with 7 nucleotides matching TRBD1. Germline V lookup: CDR1 SQVTM, CDR2 ANQGSEA. After removal of 1 base from V and 0 bases from J, the junction contained 6 bases not matched to a gene. The CDR3 runs to 15 residues. Here the CDR3 DNA reads TGCAGCGTTGAAGGAGGGGGACAGAGCTCCTACGAGCAGTACTTC. Translating gives CSVEGGGQSSYEQYF.

At least ten counts were recorded for this clonotype. This sequence joins TRBV10-2 and TRBJ1-2; TRBD1 matches at 9 bases. This CDR3 has 14 amino acids. Germline lookup yields CDR1 WSHSY and CDR2 SAAADI. V lost 4 bases and J lost 6; bases outside the gene matches: 6. The CDR3 DNA follows: TGCGCCAGCAGTGGACAGGGGGGTGCGGATGGCTACACCTTC. This codes for CASSGQGGADGYTF.

A few counts support this clonotype. This may stem from a read error, because a much larger clone lies one nucleotide away. The CDR3 DNA sequence: TGCAATGCTAGCTCGATTCGACGCAATCAGCCCCAGCATTTT. Residues: CNASSIRRNQPQHF. The chain uses TRBV20-1 and TRBJ1-5; D is unresolved. Looked up from germline, CDR1 is DFQATT and CDR2 is SNEGSKA (reference sequence). The CDR3 runs to 14 residues.

Concerning this clonotype itself: A much larger clonotype is one base distant, so this may be a read error. Likely a read error: the CDR3 ends without its conserved phenylalanine or tryptophan. The V and J genes are TRBV20-1 and TRBJ1-1; D remains ambiguous. The CDR3 totals 12 residues. V was pared by 5 bases and J by 4 bases, with 11 bases between. In germline, CDR1 is DFQATT, CDR2 SNEGSKA (reference sequence). CDR3 loop: CSALPGGTEAFL. CDR3 sequence (DNA): TGCAGTGCTTTGCCTGGTGGCACTGAAGCTTTCCTT.

A word on this clonotype: Sequence at one end of the junction differs from germline and may be a read error. The chain joins TRBV10-3 to TRBJ2-5; 9 nucleotides line up with TRBD2. Judging by the DNA end, TRBJ2-1 fits better; the J call may be wrong. This CDR3 has 14 residues. Germline-derived CDR1 and CDR2 are ENHRY and SYGVKD. DNA for the CDR3: TGTGCCAGCAGTGAGGCGGGAGGGCCCAATGAGCAGTTCTTC. It yields the protein CASSEAGGPNEQFF.

This clonotype was seen only a few times. The genes are TRBV27 and TRBJ2-5; tentative D call: TRBD1 (5 bases). Trimming removed 5 bases at V and 3 bases at J, with 16 bases between. The CDR3 sequence is 15 residues long. Germline values: CDR1 MNHEY, CDR2 SMNVEV (reference sequence). This CDR3 is CASSPVSGAKETQYF. The CDR3 DNA reads as TGTGCCAGCAGTCCAGTTAGTGGGGCTAAAGAGACCCAGTACTTC.

This clonotype was observed a handful of times. The genes are TRBV4-3 and TRBJ1-2; D ambiguous. CDR1 LGHNA and CDR2 YSLEER come from the germline V gene. Trimming removed 0 bases from V and 5 bases from J, with 10 bases in between. The CDR3 sequence is 14 residues long. The CDR3 region is CASSQDRPTYGYTF. Written as DNA, the CDR3 is TGCGCCAGCAGCCAAGACAGGCCGACGTATGGCTACACCTTC.

This clonotype was seen at least ten times. At one end the junction does not follow the germline gene, possibly because of a read error. The chain carries TRBV5-1 and TRBJ1-1, with a tentative D call TRBD1 (5 bases). Germline CDR1 SGHRS, CDR2 YFSETQ. The CDR3 runs to 14 residues. The CDR3 loop is CASSSPGGGTEAFF. The CDR3 coding sequence is TGTGCCAGCAGTTCCCCTGGGGGTGGCACTGAAGCTTTCTTT.

The V gene is TRBV6-5, the J gene TRBJ2-2; D is undetermined. Trimming took 2 bases from V and 3 from J, leaving 13 bases between them. CDR3 length equals 16 residues. Germline lookup yields CDR1 MNHEY and CDR2 SVGAGI. CDR3 region: CASSYADGEYTGELFF. DNA of the CDR3: TGTGCCAGCAGTTACGCTGACGGAGAATACACCGGGGAGCTGTTTTTT.

The CDR3 nucleotides are TGCGCCAGCAGCCAAGAAGTTCCGGGGCGGGATTCACCCCTCCACTTT. Translation: CASSQEVPGRDSPLHF. This chain links TRBV4-3 with TRBJ1-6, with D perhaps TRBD1 (5 bases). The CDR3 spans 16 residues. CDR1 LGHNA and CDR2 YSLEER come from the germline V gene. V gave up 0 bases and J gave up 8 bases, with 14 bases separating them.

The CDR3 nucleotides are TGTGCCAGCAGTCTCCGGGACAGGGCCGGCGGGGAGCTGTTTTTT. This translates into CASSLRDRAGGELFF. The V gene is TRBV11-2, the J gene TRBJ2-2; TRBD1 aligns across 9 bases. Trimming cost V 6 bases and J 7 bases; bases outside gene matches: 9. The CDR3 spans 15 residues. The germline V gene encodes CDR1 SGHAT and CDR2 FQNNGV. Full variable domain (rest looked up from reference TRBV11-2 and TRBJ2-2): EAGVAQSPRYKIIEKRQSVAFWCNPISGHATLYWYQQILGQGPKLLIQFQNNGVVDDSQLPKDRFSAERLKGVDSTLKIQPAKLEDSAVYLCASSLRDRAGGELFFGEGSRLTVL.

V usage is TRBV7-9 and J usage is TRBJ2-2; no clear D gene. The CDR3 runs 14 residues. Germline-derived CDR1 and CDR2 are SEHNR and FQNEAQ (reference sequence). V gave up 1 base and J gave up 5 bases, with 8 bases separating them. The CDR3 here is CASSLDYKTGELFF. In DNA form, the CDR3 reads TGTGCCAGCAGCTTAGACTATAAGACCGGGGAGCTGTTTTTT.

As to this clonotype: This may come from a read error, since a much larger clone is one base off. The chain couples TRBV7-2 to TRBJ2-7, with 9 positions matching TRBD1. Germline values: CDR1 SGHTA, CDR2 FQGNSA. V lost 7 bases, J lost 3 bases, and 7 bases stayed unmatched. The CDR3 has 14 residues. As DNA, the CDR3 is TGTGCCAGCACCCCGGGACAGGGTATCTACGAGCAGTACTTC. This sequence encodes CASTPGQGIYEQYF.

On this clonotype: This may be a read error: a much more frequent sequence differs by one nucleotide. The chain employs TRBV9 and TRBJ2-7, with D unclear. The CDR3 spans 15 residues. Germline V CDR1 and CDR2: SGDLS, YYNGEE. V was shortened by 3 bases and J by 0 bases, with 13 bases between the two germline ends. As DNA, the CDR3 is TGTGCCAGCAGCGCAGAGTCAGGTAGCTCCTACGAGCAGTACTTC. Translated, it gives CASSAESGSSYEQYF.

V and J are TRBV19 and TRBJ2-5; 8 bases are shared with TRBD2. Trimming at V came to 2 bases and at J to 5 bases, leaving 10 bases not matched to a gene. Germline CDR1 is LNHDA and CDR2 is SQIVND (reference sequence). CDR3 length: 16 residues. Written as DNA, the CDR3 is TGTGCCAGTAGTATAACTCTAGCGGGTATGGGGGAGACCCAGTACTTC. Amino acids: CASSITLAGMGETQYF. The full variable domain, its missing parts supplied by reference TRBV19 and TRBJ2-5, is DGGITQSPKYLFRKEGQNVTLSCEQNLNHDAMYWYRQDPGQGLRLIYYSQIVNDFQKGDIAEGYSVSREKKESFPLTVTSAQKNPTAFYLCASSITLAGMGETQYFGPGTRLLVL.

There are a few counts of this clonotype. The rearrangement uses TRBV6-5 and TRBJ1-4; D not certain. The CDR3 totals 14 residues. V shed 5 bases and J shed 3 bases, with 10 bases lying between them. The germline V gene has CDR1 MNHEY and CDR2 SVGAGI. The CDR3 coding sequence is TGTGCCAGCAGTGAGAGCACCGCTAATGAAAAACTGTTTTTT. Translated, it gives CASSESTANEKLFF.

This sequence joins TRBV12-3 or TRBV12-4 and TRBJ1-1, with TRBD1 matching 7 bases. Trimming at V came to 8 bases and at J to 1 base, leaving 10 bases not matched to a gene. The CDR3 covers 15 residues. CDR3 sequence (DNA): TGTGCCAGCCGTACTCCCAGGACAGGGAACACTGAAGCTTTCTTT. It specifies CASRTPRTGNTEAFF.

Many counts were recorded for this clonotype. V is TRBV19 and J is TRBJ1-6; tentatively, D is TRBD1 (6 bases). The CDR3 spans 15 residues. CDR1 is LNHDA, CDR2 SQIVND, per germline (reference sequence). V dropped 6 bases and J dropped 2 bases, with 11 bases sitting between them. CDR3 protein: CASRIRDTYNSPLHF. Written as DNA, the CDR3 is TGTGCCAGTAGGATACGGGACACCTATAATTCACCCCTCCACTTT.